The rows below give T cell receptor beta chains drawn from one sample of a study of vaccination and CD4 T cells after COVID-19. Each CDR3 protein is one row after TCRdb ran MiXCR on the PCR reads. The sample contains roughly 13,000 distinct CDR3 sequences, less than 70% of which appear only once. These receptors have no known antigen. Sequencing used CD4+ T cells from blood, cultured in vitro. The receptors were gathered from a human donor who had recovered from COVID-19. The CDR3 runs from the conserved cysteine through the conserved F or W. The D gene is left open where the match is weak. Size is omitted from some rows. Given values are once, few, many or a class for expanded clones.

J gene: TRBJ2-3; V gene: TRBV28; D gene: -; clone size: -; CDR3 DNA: TGTGCCAGCAGTTCCACTAACACAGATACGCAGTATTTT; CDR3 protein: CASSSTNTDTQYF
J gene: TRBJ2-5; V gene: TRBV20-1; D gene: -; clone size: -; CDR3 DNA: TGCAGTGCTCCGGAAACGTACCAAGAGACCCAGTACTTC; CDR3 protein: CSAPETYQETQYF
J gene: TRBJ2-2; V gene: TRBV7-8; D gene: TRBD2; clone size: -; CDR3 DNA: TGTGCCAGCAGCCGCAGGGGACTAGCGGCCGGGGAGCTGTTTTTT; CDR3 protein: CASSRRGLAAGELFF
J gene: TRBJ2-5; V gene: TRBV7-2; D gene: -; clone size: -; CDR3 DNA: TGTGCCAGCAGCTTAGCGGTTCGAGGGGCCCCCTTACAAGAGACCCAGTACTTC; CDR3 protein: CASSLAVRGAPLQETQYF
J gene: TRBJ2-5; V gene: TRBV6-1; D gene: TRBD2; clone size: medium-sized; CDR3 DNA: TGTGCCAGCAGTGAAGCTCCTAGCGGCCCCCAAGAGACCCAGTACTTC; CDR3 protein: CASSEAPSGPQETQYF
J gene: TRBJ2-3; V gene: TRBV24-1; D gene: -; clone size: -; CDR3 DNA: TGTGCCACCAGTGATACCCTAAGCACAGATACGCAGTATTTT; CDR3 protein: CATSDTLSTDTQYF
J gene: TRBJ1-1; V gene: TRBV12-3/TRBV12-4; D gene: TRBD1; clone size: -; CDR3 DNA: TGTGCCAGCAGGCAGGGACAGCAATCGAACACTGAAGCTTTCTTT; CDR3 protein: CASRQGQQSNTEAFF
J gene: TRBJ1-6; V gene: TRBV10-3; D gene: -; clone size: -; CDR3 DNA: TGTGCCATCAGACAGGGTAGCAATTCACCCCTCCACTTT; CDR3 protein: CAIRQGSNSPLHF
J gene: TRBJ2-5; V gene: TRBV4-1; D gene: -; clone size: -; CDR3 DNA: TGCGCCAGCAGCCAAGCTTTCCTAGCTCAAGAGACCCAGTACTTC; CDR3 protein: CASSQAFLAQETQYF
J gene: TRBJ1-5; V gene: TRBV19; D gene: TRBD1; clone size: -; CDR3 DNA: TGTGCCAGTAGTACCTCGGACAGGCAGAATCAGCCCCAGCATTTT; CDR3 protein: CASSTSDRQNQPQHF
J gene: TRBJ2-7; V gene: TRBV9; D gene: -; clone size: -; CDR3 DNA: TGTGCCAGCAGCGTAGTAGGGGGGGAGCAGTACTTC; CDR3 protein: CASSVVGGEQYF
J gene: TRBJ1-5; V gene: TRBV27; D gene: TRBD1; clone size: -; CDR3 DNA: TGTGCCAGCAGTTTCGACAGGGGACAGCCCCAGCATTTT; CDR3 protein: CASSFDRGQPQHF
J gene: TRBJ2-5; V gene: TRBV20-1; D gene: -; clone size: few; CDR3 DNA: TGCAGTGCTAGAGTAGGGCTGGGCGAAGAGACCCAGTACTTC; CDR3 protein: CSARVGLGEETQYF
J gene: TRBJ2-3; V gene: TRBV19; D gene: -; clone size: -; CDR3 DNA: TGTGCCAGTAGTATTGGGGACAGCACAGATACGCAGTATTTT; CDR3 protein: CASSIGDSTDTQYF
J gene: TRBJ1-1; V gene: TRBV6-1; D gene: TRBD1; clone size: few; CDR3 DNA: TGTGCCAGCAGTGGGGACAGAATGAACACTGAAGCTTTCTTT; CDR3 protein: CASSGDRMNTEAFF
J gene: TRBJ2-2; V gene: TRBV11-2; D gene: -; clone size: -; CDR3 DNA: TGTGCCAGCAGCGGCTTAACCCCGGGGACCGGGGAGCTGTTTTTT; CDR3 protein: CASSGLTPGTGELFF
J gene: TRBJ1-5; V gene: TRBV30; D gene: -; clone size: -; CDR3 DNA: TGTGCCTGGACCCGGGACAACAATCAGCCCCAGCATTTT; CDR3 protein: CAWTRDNNQPQHF
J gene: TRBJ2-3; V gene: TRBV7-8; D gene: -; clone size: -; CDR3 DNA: TGTGCCAGCAGCTTAGGAGCCAACTTGGCAGATACGCAGTATTTT; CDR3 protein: CASSLGANLADTQYF
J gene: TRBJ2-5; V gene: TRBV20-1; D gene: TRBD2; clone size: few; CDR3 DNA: TGCAGTGCTAGAGAGGCTAGCGGGAGTGAGACCCAGTACTTC; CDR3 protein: CSAREASGSETQYF
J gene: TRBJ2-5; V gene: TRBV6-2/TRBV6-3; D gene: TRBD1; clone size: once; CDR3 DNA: TGTGCCAGCAGTTTTGGACAGGAGGTAGCAGAGACCCAGTACTTC; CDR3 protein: CASSFGQEVAETQYF
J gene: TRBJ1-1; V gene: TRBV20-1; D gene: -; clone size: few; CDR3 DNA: TGCAGTGCTAGACGAGAAGGGACGGTGAACACTGAAGCTTTCTTT; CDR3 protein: CSARREGTVNTEAFF
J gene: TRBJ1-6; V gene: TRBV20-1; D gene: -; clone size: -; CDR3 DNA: TGCAGTGCTAGGGACGGCTCCTATAATTCACCCCTCCACTTT; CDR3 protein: CSARDGSYNSPLHF
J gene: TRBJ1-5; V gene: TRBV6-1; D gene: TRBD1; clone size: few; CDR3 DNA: TGTGCCAGCAGTCGAGACAGGGAGGACCAGCCCCAGCATTTT; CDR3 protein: CASSRDREDQPQHF
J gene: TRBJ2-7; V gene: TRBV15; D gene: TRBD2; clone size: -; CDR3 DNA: TGTGCCACCAGCAGAGACTGGACTAGCGGACCTCTGTCCTACGAGCAGTACTTC; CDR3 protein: CATSRDWTSGPLSYEQYF
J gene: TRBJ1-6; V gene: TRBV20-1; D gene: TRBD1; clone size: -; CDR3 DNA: TGCAGTGCTAGAGGAGGGGCTGGGACAGGGGGTGGTTCACCCCTCCACTTT; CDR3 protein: CSARGGAGTGGGSPLHF
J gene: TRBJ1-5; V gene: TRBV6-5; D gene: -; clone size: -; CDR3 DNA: TGTGCCAGCAGTTACTCCGCCGGGGGAGGTCAGCCCCAGCATTTT; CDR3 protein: CASSYSAGGGQPQHF
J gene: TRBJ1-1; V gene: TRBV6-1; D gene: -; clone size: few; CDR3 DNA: TGTGCCAGCAGTGAAGTCGGGAGTGGGAACACTGAAGCTTTCTTT; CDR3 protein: CASSEVGSGNTEAFF
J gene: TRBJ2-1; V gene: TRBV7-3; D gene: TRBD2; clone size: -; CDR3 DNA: TGTGCCAGCAGCTTAAGGCCTTCGGGAGGGAAACTTGAGCAGTTCTTC; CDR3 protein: CASSLRPSGGKLEQFF
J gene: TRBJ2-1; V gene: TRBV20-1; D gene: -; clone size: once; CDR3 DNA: TGCAGTGCTATCGGGGCATACAATGAGCAGTTCTTC; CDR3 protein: CSAIGAYNEQFF
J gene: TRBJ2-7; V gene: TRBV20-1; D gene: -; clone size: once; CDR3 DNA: TGCAGTCCTAGAGAGACACGCGGGTACGAGCAGTACTTC; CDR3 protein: CSPRETRGYEQYF
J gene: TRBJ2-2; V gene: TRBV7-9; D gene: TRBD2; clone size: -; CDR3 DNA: TGTGCCAGCCGCGGACTAGCGGCCGGGGAGCTGTTTTTT; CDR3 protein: CASRGLAAGELFF
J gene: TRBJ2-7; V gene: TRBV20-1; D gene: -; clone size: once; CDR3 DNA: TGCAGTGCTAGCGGGCGGTTTTCCTACGAGCAGTACTTC; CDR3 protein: CSASGRFSYEQYF
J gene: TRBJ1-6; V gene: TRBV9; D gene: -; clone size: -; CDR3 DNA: TGTGCCAGCAGCTCCCGGACGGGCTATAATTCACCCCTCCACTTT; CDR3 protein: CASSSRTGYNSPLHF
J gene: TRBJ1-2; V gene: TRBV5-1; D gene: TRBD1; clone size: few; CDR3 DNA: TGCGCCAGCAGCCAGACAGGGGGCAACTATGGCTACACCTTC; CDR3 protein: CASSQTGGNYGYTF
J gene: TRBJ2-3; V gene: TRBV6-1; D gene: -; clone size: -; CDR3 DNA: TGTGCCAGCAGTGAAGCAGGGACCACGCAGTATTTT; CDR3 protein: CASSEAGTTQYF
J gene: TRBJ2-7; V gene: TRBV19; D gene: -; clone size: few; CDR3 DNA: TGTGCCAGTAGTATGGCCAGTATAAGCTACGAGCAGTACTTC; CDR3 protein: CASSMASISYEQYF
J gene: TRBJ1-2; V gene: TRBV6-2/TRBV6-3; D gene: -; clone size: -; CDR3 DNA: TGTGCCAGCAGTTACTTGTCAGCTAACTATGGCTACACCTTC; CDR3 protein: CASSYLSANYGYTF
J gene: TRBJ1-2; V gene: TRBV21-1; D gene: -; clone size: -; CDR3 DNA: TGTGCCAGCAGCAAACTGGAATCGACAGGGGTGGACTATGGCTACACCTTC; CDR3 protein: CASSKLESTGVDYGYTF
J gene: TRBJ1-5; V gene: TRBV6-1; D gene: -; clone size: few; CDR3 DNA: TGTGCCAGCAGTCCCAGGTTACGGGACTTACATAGCAATCAGCCCCAGCATTTT; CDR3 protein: CASSPRLRDLHSNQPQHF
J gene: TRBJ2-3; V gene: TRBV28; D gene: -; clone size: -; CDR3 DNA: TGTGCCAGTAGTTCCCGCACAGATACGCAGTATTTT; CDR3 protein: CASSSRTDTQYF
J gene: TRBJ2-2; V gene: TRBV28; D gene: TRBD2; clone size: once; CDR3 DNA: TGTGCCAGCAGTTTAGTGGGACTAGCGGCCGGGGAGCTGTTTTTT; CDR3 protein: CASSLVGLAAGELFF
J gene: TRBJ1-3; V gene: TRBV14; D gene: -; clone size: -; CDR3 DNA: TGTGCCAGCAGCCAACTCGACCTGAGGTCCCGGACTGGAAACACCATATATTTT; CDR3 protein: CASSQLDLRSRTGNTIYF
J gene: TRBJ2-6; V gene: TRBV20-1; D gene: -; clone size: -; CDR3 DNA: TGCAGTGCTAGCCGGTCTAACTCTGGGGGCAACGTCCTGACTTTC; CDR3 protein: CSASRSNSGGNVLTF
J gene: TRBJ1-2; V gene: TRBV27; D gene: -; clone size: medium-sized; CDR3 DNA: TGTGCCAGCAGTTTAGTAAGAGGCTATGGCTACACCTTC; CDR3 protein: CASSLVRGYGYTF
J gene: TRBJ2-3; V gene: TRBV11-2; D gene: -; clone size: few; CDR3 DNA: TGTGCCAGCAGAGCGACGGGAGATACGCAGTATTTT; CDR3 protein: CASRATGDTQYF
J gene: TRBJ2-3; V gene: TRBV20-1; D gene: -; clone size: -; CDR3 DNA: TGCAGTGCTAGAGATCTTTCTCCCGGGTCTCGAGATACGCAGTATTTT; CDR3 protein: CSARDLSPGSRDTQYF
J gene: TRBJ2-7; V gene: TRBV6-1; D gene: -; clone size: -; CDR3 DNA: TGTGCCAGCAGTGAAGAAGGGACGTCACCCTACGAGCAGTACTTC; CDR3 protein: CASSEEGTSPYEQYF
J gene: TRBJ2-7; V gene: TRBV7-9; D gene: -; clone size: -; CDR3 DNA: TGTGCCAGCAGCTTGTCCCACGAGCAGTACTTC; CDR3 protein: CASSLSHEQYF